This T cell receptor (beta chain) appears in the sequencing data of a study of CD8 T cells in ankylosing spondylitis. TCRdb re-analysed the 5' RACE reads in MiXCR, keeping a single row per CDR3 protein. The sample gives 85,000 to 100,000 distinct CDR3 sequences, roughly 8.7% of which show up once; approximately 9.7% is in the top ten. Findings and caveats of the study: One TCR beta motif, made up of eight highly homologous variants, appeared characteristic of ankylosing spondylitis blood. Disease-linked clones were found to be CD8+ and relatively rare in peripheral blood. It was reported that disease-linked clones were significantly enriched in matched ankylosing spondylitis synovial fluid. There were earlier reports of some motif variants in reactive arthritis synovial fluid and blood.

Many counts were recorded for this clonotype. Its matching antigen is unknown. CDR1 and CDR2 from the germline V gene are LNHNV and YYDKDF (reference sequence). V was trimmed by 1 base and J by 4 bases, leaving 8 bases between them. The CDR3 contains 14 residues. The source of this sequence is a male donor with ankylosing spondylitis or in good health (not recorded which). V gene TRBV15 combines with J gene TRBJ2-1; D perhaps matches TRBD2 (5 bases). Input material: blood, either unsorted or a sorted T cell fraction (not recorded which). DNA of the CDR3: TGTGCCACCAGCAGAGTCGGGAAGTACAATGAGCAGTTCTTC. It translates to CATSRVGKYNEQFF.